These 32 T cell receptor beta chains share one sample of origin, sequenced in a study of blood T cells in healthy people across ages. The authors ran a second PCR of 7 to 11 cycles using a sample-barcoded 5' primer and a J-beta primer mix. From the 5' RACE reads, TCRdb called clonotypes with MiXCR, one entry per CDR3 protein. The sample contains 800,000 to 950,000 distinct CDR3 sequences, 25% to 30% of which appear only once. These records were also assigned to another study, of T cells of mothers and their children.

Sequencing was carried out using blood. These receptors originate from a middle-aged woman in good health.

The V call is TRBV18, the J call TRBJ2-3; TRBD1 aligns across 8 bases. The CDR3 runs to 15 residues. Germline V gene sequence: CDR1 KGHSH, CDR2 LQKENI. Trimming at V came to 4 bases and at J to 5 bases, leaving 8 bases not matched to a gene. CDR3 sequence: CASSQGQGTGDTQYF. CDR3 sequence (DNA): TGTGCCAGCTCACAAGGACAGGGCACCGGAGATACGCAGTATTTT. The whole variable domain, filled in from reference TRBV18 and TRBJ2-3, reads NAGVMQNPRHLVRRRGQEARLRCSPMKGHSHVYWYRQLPEEGLKFMVYLQKENIIDESGMPKERFSAEFPKEGPSILRIQQVVRGDSAAYFCASSQGQGTGDTQYFGPGTRLTVL.

The chain couples TRBV7-2 to TRBJ2-7; the D gene is possibly TRBD2 (7 bases). The CDR3 length is 18 residues. The ends were cut back, 3 bases at V and 2 bases at J, with 23 bases in the middle. In germline, CDR1 is SGHTA, CDR2 FQGNSA. CDR3 region: CASSLGGAKPGRPYEQYF. The CDR3 coding sequence is TGTGCCAGCAGCTTGGGGGGGGCGAAGCCTGGACGCCCCTACGAGCAGTACTTC. Using reference TRBV7-2 and TRBJ2-7 for the parts outside the CDR3, the full variable domain is GAGVSQSPSNKVTEKGKDVELRCDPISGHTALYWYRQSLGQGLEFLIYFQGNSAPDKSGLPSDRFSAERTGGSVSTLTIQRTQQEDSAVYLCASSLGGAKPGRPYEQYFGPGTRLTVT.

This chain uses TRBV7-3 with TRBJ2-4; 10 bases line up with TRBD1. Matching the DNA end better, TRBJ2-7 makes the J call doubtful. The germline gives CDR1 SGHTA, CDR2 FQGTGA. There are 15 residues in the CDR3. The CDR3 reads CASSPGQGYPYEQYF. The CDR3 DNA reads TGTGCCAGCAGCCCGGGACAGGGGTATCCCTACGAGCAGTACTTC.

This clonotype was seen ten or more times. This chain links TRBV12-3 or TRBV12-4 with TRBJ2-7; 8 bases agree with TRBD1. J was trimmed by 6 bases and V by 5 bases; bases with no gene match: 3. The CDR3 consists of 12 residues. This chain's CDR3 is CASSLTGGEQYF. The CDR3 nucleotides are TGTGCCAGCAGTCTCACAGGGGGCGAGCAGTACTTC.

The J gene is TRBJ1-2, the V gene TRBV9; TRBD1 agrees at 8 bases. Trimming cost V 3 bases and J 6 bases; bases outside gene matches: 16. The CDR3 sequence is 17 residues long. CDR1 SGDLS and CDR2 YYNGEE come from the germline V gene. The CDR3 coding sequence is TGTGCCAGCAGCGACCCATTCGGACAGGGCCAAAGGGATGGCTACACCTTC. It yields the protein CASSDPFGQGQRDGYTF. Complete variable domain (other parts from reference TRBV9 and TRBJ1-2): DSGVTQTPKHLITATGQRVTLRCSPRSGDLSVYWYQQSLDQGLQFLIQYYNGEERAKGNILERFSAQQFPDLHSELNLSSLELGDSALYFCASSDPFGQGQRDGYTFGSGTRLTVV.

The rearrangement uses TRBV6-6 and TRBJ1-1; 11 bases agree with TRBD1. Germline V gene lookup returns CDR1 MNHNY and CDR2 SVGAGI (reference sequence). Germline trimming cut 4 bases from V and 6 bases from J; bases unmatched to any gene: 4. The CDR3 consists of 14 residues. Here the CDR3 DNA reads TGTGCCAGCAGTTCAGGACAGGGGGCCGCTGAAGCTTTCTTT. Its translation: CASSSGQGAAEAFF.

The chain links TRBV28 to TRBJ1-1, with 9 positions matching TRBD1. The CDR3 totals 17 residues. J gave up 0 bases and V 3 bases, and 8 bases lay outside the gene matches. The germline V gene encodes CDR1 MDHEN and CDR2 SYDVKM. CDR3 DNA sequence: TGTGCCAGCAGTTTGGGGGGGACAGGGACCCTGAACACTGAAGCTTTCTTT. It encodes CASSLGGTGTLNTEAFF.

This clonotype was counted at least ten times. The DNA of the CDR3 is TGTGCCAGCAGCTTTTCACAGGGGGCCTATGGCTACACCTTC. It is translated as CASSFSQGAYGYTF. This sequence joins TRBV7-2 and TRBJ1-2; TRBD1 matches at 9 bases. The V gene end was trimmed by 3 bases and the J gene end by 4 bases; junction bases not matched to a gene: 3. Germline V CDR1 and CDR2: SGHTA, FQGNSA. The CDR3 runs 14 residues.

CDR3 region: CASSLRASSLHEQYF. The CDR3 coding sequence is TGTGCCAGCAGCCTTAGAGCCAGTTCGCTCCACGAGCAGTACTTC. The chain combines TRBV7-8 with TRBJ2-7; D is undetermined. The CDR3 is made up of 15 amino acids. The germline V gene has CDR1 SGHVS and CDR2 FQNEAQ. Trimming stripped 5 bases from V and 5 bases from J, with 19 bases between.

The chain has TRBV7-9 and TRBJ2-1; 15 bases fit TRBD2. Trimming removed 0 bases from V and 6 bases from J; junction bases left unmatched: 3. Germline lookup yields CDR1 SEHNR and CDR2 FQNEAQ (reference sequence). This CDR3 has 17 residues. CDR3 residues: CASSLARTSGRANEQFF. Written as DNA, the CDR3 is TGTGCCAGCAGCTTAGCGAGGACTAGCGGGAGGGCCAATGAGCAGTTCTTC.

This clonotype occurred a few times. A read error is possible here, since a much larger clone lies one base away. The rearrangement uses TRBV20-1 and TRBJ2-5; weak D call: TRBD2 (5 bases). Between the trimmed V and J ends, which lost 5 bases and 11 bases, there was a span of 24 bases. The CDR3 extends over 14 amino acids. Germline lookup yields CDR1 DFQATT and CDR2 SNEGSKA (reference sequence). The CDR3 region is CSARIPGVFNEQYF. CDR3 nucleotides: TGCAGTGCTCGCATCCCCGGGGTTTTTAATGAGCAGTACTTC.

This clonotype occurred many times. The V call is TRBV5-1, the J call TRBJ2-1; D tentatively reads TRBD1 or TRBD2 (5 bases each). Trimming stripped 2 bases from V and 8 bases from J, with 11 bases between. The CDR3 has 13 amino acids. The V gene's germline CDR1 is SGHRS and CDR2 YFSETQ. The CDR3 sequence is CASSFGGWYEQFF. CDR3 nucleotides: TGCGCCAGCAGCTTTGGGGGTTGGTATGAGCAGTTCTTC.

As to this clonotype: A read error may explain this, as a much larger clone is one base away. V usage is TRBV6-5 and J usage is TRBJ2-1; TRBD1 agrees at 10 bases. J lost 10 bases, V lost 7 bases, and 7 bases had no gene match. This CDR3 is built from 13 residues. Looked up from germline, CDR1 is MNHEY and CDR2 is SVGAGI. The CDR3 protein is CASTRQGASEQFF. The DNA of the CDR3 is TGTGCCAGCACACGACAGGGGGCTAGCGAGCAGTTCTTC.

This clonotype was counted at least ten times. The rearrangement joins TRBV6-5 to TRBJ2-3; 11 bases fit TRBD1. J lost 3 bases, V lost 6 bases, and 11 bases had no gene match. CDR1 and CDR2 from the germline V gene are MNHEY and SVGAGI. The CDR3 is 17 residues long. For the CDR3, the DNA is TGTGCCAGCAGACGCGGGCCCGGGACAGGGGGTACAGATACGCAGTATTTT. Translation gives CASRRGPGTGGTDTQYF.

The chain has TRBV20-1 and TRBJ2-5; D uncertain. This CDR3 is built from 11 residues. V gave up 6 bases and J gave up 11 bases, with 16 bases separating them. Germline V lookup: CDR1 DFQATT, CDR2 SNEGSKA (reference sequence). CDR3 sequence (DNA): TGCAGTGCCACCGAGAGAAATGAGCAGTACTTC. Translation: CSATERNEQYF.

In this sample, this clonotype turned up once. The chain joins TRBV5-1 to TRBJ2-7; TRBD1 matches at 12 bases. V shed 0 bases, J shed 0 bases, and the junction held 4 bases outside the gene matches. Per the germline V gene, CDR1 is SGHRS and CDR2 is YFSETQ. The CDR3 sequence is 17 residues long. The chain's CDR3 is CASSLGGTGGSSYEQYF. In DNA form, the CDR3 reads TGCGCCAGCAGCTTGGGAGGGACAGGGGGCAGCTCCTACGAGCAGTACTTC. Supplemented by reference TRBV5-1 and TRBJ2-7, the full variable domain reads KAGVTQTPRYLIKTRGQQVTLSCSPISGHRSVSWYQQTPGQGLQFLFEYFSETQRNKGNFPGRFSGRQFSNSRSEMNVSTLELGDSALYLCASSLGGTGGSSYEQYFGPGTRLTVT.

The chain employs TRBV12-3 or TRBV12-4 and TRBJ2-1; 9 bases line up with TRBD1. Trimming removed 4 bases from V and 13 bases from J; junction bases left unmatched: 17. The CDR3 is 16 residues long. The chain's CDR3 is CASSSNGQGNGETQFF. CDR3 DNA sequence: TGTGCCAGCAGTTCCAACGGACAGGGGAACGGCGAGACCCAGTTCTTC.

This clonotype was counted many times. The chain carries TRBV7-2 and TRBJ2-5; D ambiguous. The CDR3 length is 14 residues. The V and J ends lost 5 bases and 5 bases respectively, with 15 bases between them. In germline, CDR1 is SGHTA, CDR2 FQGNSA. The CDR3 reads CASSPSLVGETQYF. DNA of the CDR3: TGTGCCAGCAGCCCGTCTTTAGTCGGCGAGACCCAGTACTTC. The complete variable domain, with remaining parts taken from reference TRBV7-2 and TRBJ2-5, reads GAGVSQSPSNKVTEKGKDVELRCDPISGHTALYWYRQSLGQGLEFLIYFQGNSAPDKSGLPSDRFSAERTGGSVSTLTIQRTQQEDSAVYLCASSPSLVGETQYFGPGTRLLVL.

This clonotype was detected only a few times. The J gene is TRBJ2-5, the V gene TRBV5-1; 8 nucleotides align to TRBD2. V dropped 1 base and J dropped 5; count of bases not matched to a gene: 7. The CDR3 sequence is 15 residues long. Per germline, CDR1 SGHRS and CDR2 YFSETQ. This CDR3 is CASSLSASGHETQYF. The CDR3 nucleotides read TGCGCCAGCAGCTTGAGCGCTAGCGGGCACGAGACCCAGTACTTC.

The sample holds many counts of this clonotype. The rearrangement joins TRBV6-2 or TRBV6-3 to TRBJ2-7; D could derive from TRBD1 or TRBD2 (5 bases each). V lost 6 bases and J 0 bases, leaving 24 bases between the germline ends. The V gene's germline CDR1 is MNHEY and CDR2 SVGEGT. The CDR3 is 18 residues long. The CDR3 DNA reads TGTGCCAGCAGCGACGAGGGAAGACCAGGGCTCGGCTCCTACGAGCAGTACTTC. Protein sequence: CASSDEGRPGLGSYEQYF.

V gene TRBV7-2 combines with J gene TRBJ2-4, with D maybe TRBD2 (7 bases). The last part of the DNA fits TRBJ2-7 better; the J call may be wrong. Germline V lookup: CDR1 SGHTA, CDR2 FQGNSA. This CDR3 is built from 15 residues. The CDR3 region has the DNA TGTGCCAGCAGTTTAAGGGGGGGACACCCCTACGAGCAGTACTTC. Protein: CASSLRGGHPYEQYF.

The table lists this clonotype with many counts. The rearrangement links TRBV3-1 to TRBJ2-7; the match to TRBD1 covers 7 bases. The CDR3 loop spans 15 amino acids. Trimming took 5 bases from V and 0 from J; bases not matched to a gene: 7. Germline CDR1 and CDR2: LGHDT and YNNKEL (reference sequence). CDR3 protein: CASSARDSFSYEQYF. The DNA of the CDR3 is TGTGCCAGCAGCGCACGGGACAGCTTCTCCTACGAGCAGTACTTC.

This clonotype was picked up many times. V and J are TRBV20-1 and TRBJ2-7, with D perhaps given as TRBD1 or TRBD2 (5 bases each). V was cut by 3 bases and J by 3 bases, with 9 bases left in between. Looked up from germline, CDR1 is DFQATT and CDR2 is SNEGSKA (reference sequence). The CDR3 runs to 12 residues. The CDR3 sequence: CSASRDGYEQYF. The CDR3 DNA reads TGCAGTGCTAGTCGGGACGGCTACGAGCAGTACTTC.

This clonotype has only a few counts. CDR3 loop: CASSVDQTLNEKLFF. The DNA for the CDR3 is TGTGCCAGCAGCGTAGACCAGACCCTTAATGAAAAACTGTTTTTT. This sequence joins TRBV9 and TRBJ1-4; no firm D call. V was pared by 0 bases and J by 4 bases, with 10 bases between. Germline CDR1 SGDLS, CDR2 YYNGEE. This CDR3 has 15 amino acids.

This clonotype has more than one count but fewer than ten. This may come from a read error, since a much larger clone is one base off. The J gene is TRBJ2-3, the V gene TRBV15, with D possibly being TRBD2 (5 bases). CDR3 size: 12 residues. CDR1 and CDR2 (germline): LNHNV, YYDKDF (reference sequence). The CDR3 here is CAASRLTDTQYF. CDR3 bases: TGTGCCGCCAGCAGACTAACAGATACGCAGTATTTT.

The J gene is TRBJ2-3, the V gene TRBV6-5; D assignment may be TRBD1 or TRBD2 (5 bases each). The V and J ends lost 6 bases and 6 bases respectively, with 19 bases between them. This CDR3 is built from 15 residues. In germline, CDR1 is MNHEY, CDR2 SVGAGI. The CDR3 reads CASRVGTLFSDTQYF. The DNA of the CDR3 is TGTGCCAGCAGAGTCGGGACCCTGTTTTCGGATACGCAGTATTTT.

Regarding this clonotype: The junction and the germline gene differ at one end; a read error may be behind it. This rearrangement joins TRBV25-1 to TRBJ2-1; D gene unclear. CDR1 is MGHDK and CDR2 is SYGVNS in the germline V gene. CDR3 size: 14 residues. CDR3 region: CANSEDLQGNEQFF. The CDR3 region has the DNA TGTGCCAACAGTGAAGATCTCCAAGGGAATGAGCAGTTCTTC.

In its sample, this clonotype was seen many times. The chain joins TRBV7-2 to TRBJ2-7; possibly TRBD1 for D (6 bases). V dropped 5 bases and J dropped 4 bases, with 15 bases sitting between them. Germline CDR1 reads SGHTA; CDR2 reads FQGNSA. The CDR3 loop spans 14 amino acids. The CDR3 region is CASSPRRGQYEQYF. As DNA, the CDR3 is TGTGCCAGCAGCCCTCGACGAGGACAGTACGAGCAGTACTTC. Combining the CDR3 with reference TRBV7-2 and TRBJ2-7 gives the whole variable domain GAGVSQSPSNKVTEKGKDVELRCDPISGHTALYWYRQSLGQGLEFLIYFQGNSAPDKSGLPSDRFSAERTGGSVSTLTIQRTQQEDSAVYLCASSPRRGQYEQYFGPGTRLTVT.

This clonotype occurred many times. The CDR3 DNA follows: TGTGCCAGCAGTGTAACAGGGACAAATTCACCCCTCCACTTT. Protein: CASSVTGTNSPLHF. The rearrangement uses TRBV6-1 and TRBJ1-6, with D perhaps TRBD1 (6 bases). Germline CDR1 reads MNHNS; CDR2 reads SASEGT. V shed 4 bases and J shed 7 bases, with 11 bases lying between them. The CDR3 runs 14 residues.

The chain carries TRBV20-1 and TRBJ1-2; 7 bases are a match to TRBD1. Germline-derived CDR1 and CDR2 are DFQATT and SNEGSKA (reference sequence). Trimming cost V 8 bases and J 4 bases; bases outside gene matches: 19. This CDR3 has 16 amino acids. The CDR3 sequence is CSKTGQDLIRAYGYTF. The DNA for the CDR3 is TGCAGTAAGACAGGACAGGACTTAATTCGGGCCTATGGCTACACCTTC.

The chain employs TRBV2 and TRBJ2-7; the D is unclear. This CDR3 contains 12 residues. V lost 4 bases, J lost 6 bases, and 10 bases lay in between. Germline V CDR1 and CDR2: SNHLY, FYNNEI. The CDR3 spells CASSVEHGEQYF. The DNA for the CDR3 is TGTGCCAGCAGTGTGGAACACGGCGAGCAGTACTTC.

The chain recombines TRBV9 with TRBJ2-1; 9 bases map to TRBD1. Germline V gene sequence: CDR1 SGDLS, CDR2 YYNGEE. There are 16 residues in the CDR3. Unmatched junction bases numbered 10, after V lost 3 bases and J lost 6 bases. The CDR3 nucleotides are TGTGCCAGCAGCGCACACTCGGGACAGGGTTTCAATGAGCAGTTCTTC. This encodes CASSAHSGQGFNEQFF.